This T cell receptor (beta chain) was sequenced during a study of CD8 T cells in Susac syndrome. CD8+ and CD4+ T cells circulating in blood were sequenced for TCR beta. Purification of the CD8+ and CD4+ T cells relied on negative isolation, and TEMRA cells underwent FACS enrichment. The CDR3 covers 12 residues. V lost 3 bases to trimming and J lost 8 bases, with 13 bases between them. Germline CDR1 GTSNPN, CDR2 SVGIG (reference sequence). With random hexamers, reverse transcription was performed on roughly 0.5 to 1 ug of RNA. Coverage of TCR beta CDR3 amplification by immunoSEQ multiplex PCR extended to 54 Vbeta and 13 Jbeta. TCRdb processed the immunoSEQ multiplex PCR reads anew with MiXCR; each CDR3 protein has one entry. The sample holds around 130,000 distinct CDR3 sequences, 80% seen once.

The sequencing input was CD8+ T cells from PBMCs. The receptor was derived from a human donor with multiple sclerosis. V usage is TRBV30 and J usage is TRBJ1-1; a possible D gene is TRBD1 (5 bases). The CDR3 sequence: CAWRVGAGEAFF. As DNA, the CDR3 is TGTGCCTGGAGGGTCGGGGCGGGCGAAGCTTTCTTT.